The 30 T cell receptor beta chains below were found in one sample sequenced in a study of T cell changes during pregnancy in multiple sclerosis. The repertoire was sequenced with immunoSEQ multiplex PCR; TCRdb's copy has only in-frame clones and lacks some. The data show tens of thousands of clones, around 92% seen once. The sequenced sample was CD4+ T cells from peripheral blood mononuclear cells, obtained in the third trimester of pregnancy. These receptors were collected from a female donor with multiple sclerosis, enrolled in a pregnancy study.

The CDR3 region is CASSYSRFLSHEQFF. Written as DNA, the CDR3 is TGTGCCAGCAGTTACTCGAGGTTTCTATCCCATGAGCAGTTCTTC. The chain has TRBV6-5 and TRBJ2-1, with no clear D. Trimming removed 0 bases at V and 8 bases at J, with 14 bases between. Germline values: CDR1 MNHEY, CDR2 SVGAGI. CDR3 length: 15 residues.

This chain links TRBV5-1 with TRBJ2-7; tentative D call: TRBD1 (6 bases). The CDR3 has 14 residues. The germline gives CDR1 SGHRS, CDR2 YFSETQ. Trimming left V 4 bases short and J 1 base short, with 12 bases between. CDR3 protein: CASSPDRISYEQYF. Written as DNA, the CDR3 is TGCGCCAGCAGCCCGGACAGAATTTCCTACGAGCAGTACTTC. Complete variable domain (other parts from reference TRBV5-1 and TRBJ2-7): KAGVTQTPRYLIKTRGQQVTLSCSPISGHRSVSWYQQTPGQGLQFLFEYFSETQRNKGNFPGRFSGRQFSNSRSEMNVSTLELGDSALYLCASSPDRISYEQYFGPGTRLTVT.

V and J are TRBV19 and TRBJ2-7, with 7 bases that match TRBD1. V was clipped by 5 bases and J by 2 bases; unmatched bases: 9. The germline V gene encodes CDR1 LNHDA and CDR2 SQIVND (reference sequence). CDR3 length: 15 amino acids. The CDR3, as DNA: TGTGCCAGTAGTGTCTCAGGGGGTAGAACCTACGAGCAGTACTTC. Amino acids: CASSVSGGRTYEQYF.

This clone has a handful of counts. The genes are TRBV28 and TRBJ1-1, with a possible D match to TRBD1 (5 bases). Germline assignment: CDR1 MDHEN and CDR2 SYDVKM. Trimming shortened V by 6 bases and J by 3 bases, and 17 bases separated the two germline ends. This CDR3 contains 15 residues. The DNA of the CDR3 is TGTGCCAGCAGGATTCCCGGCAGGGCGGACACTGAAGCTTTCTTT. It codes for CASRIPGRADTEAFF.

Here the CDR3 reads CASSQGANEQFF. DNA of the CDR3: TGTGCCAGCTCACAGGGCGCCAATGAGCAGTTCTTC. This chain joins TRBV6-1 and TRBJ2-1, with D possibly matching TRBD1 (6 bases). Trimming removed 8 bases at V and 6 bases at J, with 11 bases between. CDR3 size: 12 residues. Germline-derived CDR1 and CDR2 are MNHNS and SASEGT.

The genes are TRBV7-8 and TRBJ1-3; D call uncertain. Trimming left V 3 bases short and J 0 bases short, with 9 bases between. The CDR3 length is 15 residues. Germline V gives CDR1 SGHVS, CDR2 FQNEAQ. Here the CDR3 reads CASSFGGGSGNTIYF. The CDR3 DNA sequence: TGTGCCAGCAGCTTCGGTGGCGGCTCTGGAAACACCATATATTTT.

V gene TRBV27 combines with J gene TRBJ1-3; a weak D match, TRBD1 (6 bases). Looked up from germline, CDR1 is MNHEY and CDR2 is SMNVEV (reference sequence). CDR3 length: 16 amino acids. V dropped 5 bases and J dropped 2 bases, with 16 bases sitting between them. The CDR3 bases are TGTGCCAGCAGTAAACGCCCCGGGACACCTGGAAACACCATATATTTT. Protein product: CASSKRPGTPGNTIYF.

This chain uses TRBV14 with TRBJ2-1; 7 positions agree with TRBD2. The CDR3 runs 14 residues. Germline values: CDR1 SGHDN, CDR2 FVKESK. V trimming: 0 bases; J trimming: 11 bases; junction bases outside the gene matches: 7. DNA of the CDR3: TGTGCCAGCAGCCAAGACCTGCTAGCGGAACAGCAGTTCTTC. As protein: CASSQDLLAEQQFF.

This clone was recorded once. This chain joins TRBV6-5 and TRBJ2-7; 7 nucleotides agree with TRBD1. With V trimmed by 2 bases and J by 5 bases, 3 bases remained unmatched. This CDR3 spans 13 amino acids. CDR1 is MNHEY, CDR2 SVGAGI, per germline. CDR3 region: CASSYNTGDEQYF. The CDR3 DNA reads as TGTGCCAGCAGTTACAACACAGGGGACGAGCAGTACTTC.

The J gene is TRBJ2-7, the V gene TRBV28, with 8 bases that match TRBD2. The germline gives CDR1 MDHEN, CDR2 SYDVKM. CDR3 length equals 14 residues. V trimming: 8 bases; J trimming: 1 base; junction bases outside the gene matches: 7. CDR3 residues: CASGGSGNSYEQYF. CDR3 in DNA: TGTGCCAGCGGAGGTAGCGGGAATTCCTACGAGCAGTACTTC.

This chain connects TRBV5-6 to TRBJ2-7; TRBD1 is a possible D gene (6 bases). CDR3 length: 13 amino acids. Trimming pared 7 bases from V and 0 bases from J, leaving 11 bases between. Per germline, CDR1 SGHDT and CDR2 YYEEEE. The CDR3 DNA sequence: TGTGCCAGCTCAAGGACAGACTCCTACGAGCAGTACTTC. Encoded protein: CASSRTDSYEQYF.

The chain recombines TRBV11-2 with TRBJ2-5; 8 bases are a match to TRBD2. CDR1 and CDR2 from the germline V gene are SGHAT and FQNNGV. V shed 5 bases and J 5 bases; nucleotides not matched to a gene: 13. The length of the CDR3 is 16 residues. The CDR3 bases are TGTGCCAGCAGCCCCCGACCGACTAGCGAGAGGGAGACCCAGTACTTC. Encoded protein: CASSPRPTSERETQYF. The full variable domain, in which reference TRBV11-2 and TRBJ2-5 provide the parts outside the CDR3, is EAGVAQSPRYKIIEKRQSVAFWCNPISGHATLYWYQQILGQGPKLLIQFQNNGVVDDSQLPKDRFSAERLKGVDSTLKIQPAKLEDSAVYLCASSPRPTSERETQYFGPGTRLLVL.

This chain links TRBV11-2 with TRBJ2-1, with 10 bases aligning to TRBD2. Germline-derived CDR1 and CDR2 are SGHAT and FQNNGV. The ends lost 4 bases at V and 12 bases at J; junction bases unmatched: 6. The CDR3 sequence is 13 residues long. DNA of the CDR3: TGTGCCAGCAGCTCCTTGCCTAGCGGGAGGCAGTTCTTC. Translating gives CASSSLPSGRQFF.

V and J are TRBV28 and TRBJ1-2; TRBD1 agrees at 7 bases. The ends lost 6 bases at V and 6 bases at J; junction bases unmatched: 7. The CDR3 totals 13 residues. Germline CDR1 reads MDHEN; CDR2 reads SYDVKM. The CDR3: CASREGALDGYTF. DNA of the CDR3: TGTGCCAGCAGAGAGGGGGCGCTTGATGGCTACACCTTC.

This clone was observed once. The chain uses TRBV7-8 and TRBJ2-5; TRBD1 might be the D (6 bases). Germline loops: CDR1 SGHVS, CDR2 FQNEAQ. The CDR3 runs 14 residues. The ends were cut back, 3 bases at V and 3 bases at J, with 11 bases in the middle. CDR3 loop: CASSFGQLKETQYF. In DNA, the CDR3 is TGTGCCAGCAGCTTCGGACAGCTCAAAGAGACCCAGTACTTC.

CDR3 protein: CASSQQGAHQPQHF. The DNA of the CDR3 is TGTGCCAGCAGCCAACAGGGGGCGCATCAGCCCCAGCATTTT. The chain links TRBV7-2 to TRBJ1-5; 9 bases line up with TRBD1. V was pared by 5 bases and J by 5 bases, with 4 bases of the junction left unmatched. Germline V gene lookup returns CDR1 SGHTA and CDR2 FQGNSA. CDR3 length equals 14 residues. Complete variable domain (other parts from reference TRBV7-2 and TRBJ1-5): GAGVSQSPSNKVTEKGKDVELRCDPISGHTALYWYRQSLGQGLEFLIYFQGNSAPDKSGLPSDRFSAERTGGSVSTLTIQRTQQEDSAVYLCASSQQGAHQPQHFGDGTRLSIL.

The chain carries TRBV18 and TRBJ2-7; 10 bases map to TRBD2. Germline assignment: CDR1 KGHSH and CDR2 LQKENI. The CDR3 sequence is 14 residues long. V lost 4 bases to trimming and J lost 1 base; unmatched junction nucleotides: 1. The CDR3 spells CASSRTSGSYEQYF. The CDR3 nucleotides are TGTGCCAGCTCACGGACTAGCGGTTCCTACGAGCAGTACTTC. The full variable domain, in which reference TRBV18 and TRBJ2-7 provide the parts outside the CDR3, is NAGVMQNPRHLVRRRGQEARLRCSPMKGHSHVYWYRQLPEEGLKFMVYLQKENIIDESGMPKERFSAEFPKEGPSILRIQQVVRGDSAAYFCASSRTSGSYEQYFGPGTRLTVT.

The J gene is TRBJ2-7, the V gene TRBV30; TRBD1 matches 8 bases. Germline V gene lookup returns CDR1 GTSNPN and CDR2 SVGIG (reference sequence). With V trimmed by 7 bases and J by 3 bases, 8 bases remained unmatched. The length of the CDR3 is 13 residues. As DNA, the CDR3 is TGTGCCTCAGAACGGACAGGGCGCTACGAGCAGTACTTC. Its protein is CASERTGRYEQYF.

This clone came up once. DNA of the CDR3: TGTGCCATCAGTTTCGGGACAGGACAAGAGACCCAGTACTTC. This translates into CAISFGTGQETQYF. The chain employs TRBV10-3 and TRBJ2-5, with 8 bases aligning to TRBD1. Germline values: CDR1 ENHRY, CDR2 SYGVKD. V trimming: 5 bases; J trimming: 2 bases; junction bases outside the gene matches: 4. This CDR3 contains 14 residues.

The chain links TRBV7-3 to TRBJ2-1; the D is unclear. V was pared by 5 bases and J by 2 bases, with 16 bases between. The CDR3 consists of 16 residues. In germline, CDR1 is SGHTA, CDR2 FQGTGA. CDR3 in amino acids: CASSRLYRTPYNEQFF. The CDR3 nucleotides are TGTGCCAGCAGCCGCCTTTACAGAACCCCCTACAATGAGCAGTTCTTC.

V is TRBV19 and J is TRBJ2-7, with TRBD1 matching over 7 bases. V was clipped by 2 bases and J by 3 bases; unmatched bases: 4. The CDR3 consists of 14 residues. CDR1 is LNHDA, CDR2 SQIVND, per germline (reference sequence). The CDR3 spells CASSIWQGDYEQYF. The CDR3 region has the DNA TGTGCCAGTAGTATATGGCAGGGGGACTACGAGCAGTACTTC. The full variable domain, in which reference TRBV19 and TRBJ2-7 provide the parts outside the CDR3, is DGGITQSPKYLFRKEGQNVTLSCEQNLNHDAMYWYRQDPGQGLRLIYYSQIVNDFQKGDIAEGYSVSREKKESFPLTVTSAQKNPTAFYLCASSIWQGDYEQYFGPGTRLTVT.

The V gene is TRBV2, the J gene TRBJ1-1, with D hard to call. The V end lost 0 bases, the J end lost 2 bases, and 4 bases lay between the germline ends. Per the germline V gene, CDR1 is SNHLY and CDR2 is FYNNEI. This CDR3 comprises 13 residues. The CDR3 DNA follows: TGTGCCAGCAGTGAAGCAGCCAACACTGAAGCTTTCTTT. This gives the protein CASSEAANTEAFF.

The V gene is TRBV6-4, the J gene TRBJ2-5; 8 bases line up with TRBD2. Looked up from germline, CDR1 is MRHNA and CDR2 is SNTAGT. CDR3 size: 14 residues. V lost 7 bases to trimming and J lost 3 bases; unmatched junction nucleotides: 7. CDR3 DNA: TGTGCCAGCATTCGAGCGGGAGTCAAAGAGACCCAGTACTTC. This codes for CASIRAGVKETQYF.

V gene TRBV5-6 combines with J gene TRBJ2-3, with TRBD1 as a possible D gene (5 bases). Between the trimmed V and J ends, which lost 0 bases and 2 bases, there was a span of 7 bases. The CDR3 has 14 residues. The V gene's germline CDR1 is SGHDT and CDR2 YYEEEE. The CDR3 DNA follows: TGTGCCAGCAGCTTGGGACAGTACACAGATACGCAGTATTTT. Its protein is CASSLGQYTDTQYF.

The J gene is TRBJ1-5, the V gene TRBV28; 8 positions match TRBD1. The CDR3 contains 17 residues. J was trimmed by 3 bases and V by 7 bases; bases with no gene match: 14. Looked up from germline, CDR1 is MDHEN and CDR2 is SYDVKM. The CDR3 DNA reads TGTGCCAGCACCCCCGCTTGGGACAGGCAAAACAATCAGCCCCAGCATTTT. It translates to CASTPAWDRQNNQPQHF.

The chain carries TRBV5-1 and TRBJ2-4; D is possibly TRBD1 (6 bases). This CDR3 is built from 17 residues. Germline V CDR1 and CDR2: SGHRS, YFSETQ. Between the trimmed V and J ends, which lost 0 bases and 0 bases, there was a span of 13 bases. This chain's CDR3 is CASSLDGQGPAKNIQYF. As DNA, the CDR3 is TGCGCCAGCAGCTTGGACGGGCAGGGGCCAGCCAAAAACATTCAGTACTTC.

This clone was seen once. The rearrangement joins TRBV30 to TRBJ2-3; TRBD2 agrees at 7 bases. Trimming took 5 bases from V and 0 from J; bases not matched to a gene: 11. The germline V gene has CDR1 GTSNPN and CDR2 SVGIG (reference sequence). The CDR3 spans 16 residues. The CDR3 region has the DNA TGTGCCTGGGGTTCTTCGGGGGGACTAAGCACAGATACGCAGTATTTT. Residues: CAWGSSGGLSTDTQYF.

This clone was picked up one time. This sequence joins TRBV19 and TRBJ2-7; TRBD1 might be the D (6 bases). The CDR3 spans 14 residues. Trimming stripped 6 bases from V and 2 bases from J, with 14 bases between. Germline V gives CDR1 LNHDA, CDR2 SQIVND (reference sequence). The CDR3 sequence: CASSVGGQPYEQYF. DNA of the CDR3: TGTGCCAGTAGCGTGGGTGGACAGCCCTACGAGCAGTACTTC.

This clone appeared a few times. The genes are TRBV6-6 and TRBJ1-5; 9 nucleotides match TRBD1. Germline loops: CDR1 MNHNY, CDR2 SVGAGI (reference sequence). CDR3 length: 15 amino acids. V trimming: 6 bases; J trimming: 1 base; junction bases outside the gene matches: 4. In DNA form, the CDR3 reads TGTGCCAGCAGCCCACAGGGGGCGAGCAATCAGCCCCAGCATTTT. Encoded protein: CASSPQGASNQPQHF.

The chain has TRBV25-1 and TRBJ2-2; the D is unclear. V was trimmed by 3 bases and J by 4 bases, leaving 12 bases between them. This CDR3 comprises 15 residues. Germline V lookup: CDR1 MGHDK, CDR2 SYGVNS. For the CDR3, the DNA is TGTGCCAGCAGTGAGAGGCTCGTCGGCACCGGGGAGCTGTTTTTT. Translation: CASSERLVGTGELFF.